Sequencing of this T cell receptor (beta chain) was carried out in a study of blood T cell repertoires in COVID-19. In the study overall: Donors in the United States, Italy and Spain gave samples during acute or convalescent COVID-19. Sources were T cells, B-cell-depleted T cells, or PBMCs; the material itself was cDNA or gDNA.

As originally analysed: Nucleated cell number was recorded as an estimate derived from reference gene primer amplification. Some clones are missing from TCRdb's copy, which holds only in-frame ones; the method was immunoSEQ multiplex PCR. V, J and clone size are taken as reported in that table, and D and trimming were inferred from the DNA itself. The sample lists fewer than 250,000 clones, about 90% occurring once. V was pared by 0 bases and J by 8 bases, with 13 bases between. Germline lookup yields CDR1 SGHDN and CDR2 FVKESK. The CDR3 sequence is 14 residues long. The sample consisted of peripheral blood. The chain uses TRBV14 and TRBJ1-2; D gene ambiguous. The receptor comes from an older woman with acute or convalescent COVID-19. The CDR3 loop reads CASSQDRRERGYTF. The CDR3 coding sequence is TGTGCCAGCAGCCAAGATCGGCGGGAACGGGGCTACACCTTC.